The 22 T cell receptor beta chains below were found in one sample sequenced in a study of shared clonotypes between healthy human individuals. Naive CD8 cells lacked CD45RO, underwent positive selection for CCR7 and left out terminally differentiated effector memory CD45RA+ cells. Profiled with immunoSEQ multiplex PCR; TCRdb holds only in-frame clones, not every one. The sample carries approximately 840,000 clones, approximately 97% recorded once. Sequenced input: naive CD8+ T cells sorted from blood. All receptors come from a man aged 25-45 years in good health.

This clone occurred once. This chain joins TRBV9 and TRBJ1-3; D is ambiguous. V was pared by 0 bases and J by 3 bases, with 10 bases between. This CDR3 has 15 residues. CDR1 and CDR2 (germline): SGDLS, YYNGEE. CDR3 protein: CASSVAGSGGNTIYF. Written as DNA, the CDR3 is TGTGCCAGCAGCGTAGCAGGATCGGGTGGAAACACCATATATTTT. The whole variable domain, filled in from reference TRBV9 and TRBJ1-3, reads DSGVTQTPKHLITATGQRVTLRCSPRSGDLSVYWYQQSLDQGLQFLIQYYNGEERAKGNILERFSAQQFPDLHSELNLSSLELGDSALYFCASSVAGSGGNTIYFGEGSWLTVV.

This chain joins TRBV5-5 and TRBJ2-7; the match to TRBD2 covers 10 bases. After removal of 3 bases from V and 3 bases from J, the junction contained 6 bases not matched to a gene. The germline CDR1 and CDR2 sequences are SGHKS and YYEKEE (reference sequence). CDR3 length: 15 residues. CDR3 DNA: TGTGCCAGCAGCTCCCTAGCGGGAGTTTACTACGAGCAGTACTTC. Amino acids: CASSSLAGVYYEQYF.

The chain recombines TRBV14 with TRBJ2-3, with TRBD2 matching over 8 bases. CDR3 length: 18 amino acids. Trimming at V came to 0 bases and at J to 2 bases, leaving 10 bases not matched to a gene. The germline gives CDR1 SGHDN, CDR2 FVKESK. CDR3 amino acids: CASSQEGWRGAFTDTQYF. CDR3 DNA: TGTGCCAGCAGCCAAGAAGGATGGCGGGGGGCCTTCACAGATACGCAGTATTTT.

DNA for the CDR3: TGTGCCAGCAGGCCAGCGGGAGGAATGGAAGAGACCCAGTACTTC. Protein sequence: CASRPAGGMEETQYF. The V and J genes are TRBV2 and TRBJ2-5, with 9 bases aligning to TRBD2. The CDR3 consists of 15 residues. Germline V gene lookup returns CDR1 SNHLY and CDR2 FYNNEI. With V trimmed by 6 bases and J by 3 bases, 8 bases remained unmatched.

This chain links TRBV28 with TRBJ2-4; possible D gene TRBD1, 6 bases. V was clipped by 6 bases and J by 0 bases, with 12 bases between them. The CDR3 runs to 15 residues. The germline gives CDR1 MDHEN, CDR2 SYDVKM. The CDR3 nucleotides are TGTGCCAGCAGCTCCCGACAGGCAGCCAAAAACATTCAGTACTTC. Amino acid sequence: CASSSRQAAKNIQYF. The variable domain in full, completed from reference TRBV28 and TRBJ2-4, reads DVKVTQSSRYLVKRTGEKVFLECVQDMDHENMFWYRQDPGLGLRLIYFSYDVKMKEKGDIPEGYSVSREKKERFSLILESASTNQTSMYLCASSSRQAAKNIQYFGAGTRLSVL.

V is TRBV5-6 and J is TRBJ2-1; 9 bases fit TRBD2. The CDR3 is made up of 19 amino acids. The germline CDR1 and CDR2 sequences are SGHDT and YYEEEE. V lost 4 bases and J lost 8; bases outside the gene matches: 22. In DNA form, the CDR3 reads TGTGCCAGCAGCGTACGGCTAGCGGGACTTAGGGCCATAGGGGATGAGCAGTTCTTC. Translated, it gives CASSVRLAGLRAIGDEQFF.

CDR3 nucleotides: TGTGCCAGCAGTTACTCTCCGGACAGCAACGAGCAGTACTTC. It yields the protein CASSYSPDSNEQYF. The chain recombines TRBV6-6 with TRBJ2-7; tentative D call: TRBD1 (6 bases). This CDR3 region has 14 residues. CDR1 MNHNY and CDR2 SVGAGI come from the germline V gene (reference sequence). Trimming shortened V by 0 bases and J by 5 bases, and 11 bases separated the two germline ends.

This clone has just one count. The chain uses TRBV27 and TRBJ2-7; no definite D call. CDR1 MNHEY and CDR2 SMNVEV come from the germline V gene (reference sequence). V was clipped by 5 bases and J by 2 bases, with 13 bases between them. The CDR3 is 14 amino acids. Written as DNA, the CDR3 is TGTGCCAGCAGTCGGGCAGCCCGAACCTACGAGCAGTACTTC. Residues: CASSRAARTYEQYF.

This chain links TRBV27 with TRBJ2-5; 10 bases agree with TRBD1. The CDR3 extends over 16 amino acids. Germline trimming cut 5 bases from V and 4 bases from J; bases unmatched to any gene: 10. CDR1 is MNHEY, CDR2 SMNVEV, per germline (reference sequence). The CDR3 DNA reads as TGTGCCAGCAGTCGGACCGGGACAGGGGTTGGAGAGACCCAGTACTTC. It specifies CASSRTGTGVGETQYF.

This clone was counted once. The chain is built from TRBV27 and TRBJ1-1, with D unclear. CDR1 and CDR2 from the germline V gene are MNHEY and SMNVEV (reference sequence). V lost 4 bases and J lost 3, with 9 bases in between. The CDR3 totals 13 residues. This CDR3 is CASSWSQDTEAFF. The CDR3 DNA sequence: TGTGCCAGCAGTTGGTCGCAGGACACTGAAGCTTTCTTT.

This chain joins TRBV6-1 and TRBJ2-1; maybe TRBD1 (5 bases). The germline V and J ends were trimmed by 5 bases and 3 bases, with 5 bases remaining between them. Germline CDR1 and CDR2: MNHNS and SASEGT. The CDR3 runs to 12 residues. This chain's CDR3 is CASSQGYNEQFF. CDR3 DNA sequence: TGTGCCAGCAGTCAGGGCTACAATGAGCAGTTCTTC.

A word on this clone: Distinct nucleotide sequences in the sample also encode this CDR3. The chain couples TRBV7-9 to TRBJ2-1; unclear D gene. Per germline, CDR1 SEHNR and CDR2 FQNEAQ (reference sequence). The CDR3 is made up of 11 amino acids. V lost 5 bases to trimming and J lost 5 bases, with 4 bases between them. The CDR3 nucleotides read TGTGCCAGCAGCCCCGACAATGAGCAGTTCTTC. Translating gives CASSPDNEQFF.

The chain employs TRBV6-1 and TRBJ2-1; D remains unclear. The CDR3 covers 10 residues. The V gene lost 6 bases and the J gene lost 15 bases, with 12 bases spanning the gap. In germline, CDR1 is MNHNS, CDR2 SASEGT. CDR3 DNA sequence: TGTGCCAGCAGGAGCGCGAGCCCGTTCTTC. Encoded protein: CASRSASPFF.

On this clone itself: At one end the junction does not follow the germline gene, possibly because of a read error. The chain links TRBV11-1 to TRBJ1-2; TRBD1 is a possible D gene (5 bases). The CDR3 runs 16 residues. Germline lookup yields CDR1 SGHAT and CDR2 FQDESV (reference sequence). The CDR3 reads CASTLEGRAARYGYTF. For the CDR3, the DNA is TGTGCCAGCACCTTAGAGGGACGGGCAGCTCGCTATGGCTACACCTTC.

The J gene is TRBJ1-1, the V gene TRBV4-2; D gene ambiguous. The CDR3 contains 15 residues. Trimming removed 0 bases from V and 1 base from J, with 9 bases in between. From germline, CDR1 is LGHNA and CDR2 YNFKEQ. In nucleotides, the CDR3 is TGTGCCAGCAGCCAAGATTCAGCCTCGAACACTGAAGCTTTCTTT. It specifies CASSQDSASNTEAFF.

The CDR3 bases are TGTGCCAGCTCACCACCAGAGGAGGCTAGCGGGAGCTTAAAAGATACGCAGTATTTT. Translation gives CASSPPEEASGSLKDTQYF. The rearrangement uses TRBV18 and TRBJ2-3; TRBD2 matches 10 bases. Germline V lookup: CDR1 KGHSH, CDR2 LQKENI. The trim removed 0 bases at V and 5 bases at J, leaving 14 bases unmatched. The CDR3 sequence is 19 residues long.

Here the CDR3 reads CASSLKGRARDGYTF. In nucleotides, the CDR3 is TGTGCCAGCAGTTTAAAGGGCCGGGCCCGGGATGGCTACACCTTC. The chain couples TRBV27 to TRBJ1-2; D not resolved. The CDR3 contains 15 residues. Germline CDR1 and CDR2: MNHEY and SMNVEV (reference sequence). V lost 2 bases to trimming and J lost 6 bases, with 16 bases between them.

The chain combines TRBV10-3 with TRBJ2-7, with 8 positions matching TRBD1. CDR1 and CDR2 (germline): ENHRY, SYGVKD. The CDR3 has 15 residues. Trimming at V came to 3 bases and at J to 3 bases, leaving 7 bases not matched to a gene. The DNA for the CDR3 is TGTGCCATCAGTGAATCGACAGGGGTCCTCTACGAGCAGTACTTC. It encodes CAISESTGVLYEQYF.

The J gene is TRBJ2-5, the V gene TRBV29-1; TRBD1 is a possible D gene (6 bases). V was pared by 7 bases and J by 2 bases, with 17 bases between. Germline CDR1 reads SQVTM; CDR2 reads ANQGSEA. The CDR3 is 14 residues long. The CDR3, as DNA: TGCAGCGCCCTTTTGAGGACAGCGCAAGAGACCCAGTACTTC. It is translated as CSALLRTAQETQYF.

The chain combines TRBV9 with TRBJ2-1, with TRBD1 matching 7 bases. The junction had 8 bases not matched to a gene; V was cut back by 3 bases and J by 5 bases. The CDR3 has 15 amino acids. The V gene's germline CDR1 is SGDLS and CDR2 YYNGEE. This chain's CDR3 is CASSAPPGTDNEQFF. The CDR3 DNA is TGTGCCAGCAGCGCCCCCCCCGGGACAGACAATGAGCAGTTCTTC.

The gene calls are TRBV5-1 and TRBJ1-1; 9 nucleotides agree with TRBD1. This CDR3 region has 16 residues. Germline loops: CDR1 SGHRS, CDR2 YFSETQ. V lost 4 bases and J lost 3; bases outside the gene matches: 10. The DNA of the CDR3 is TGCGCCAGCAGCAGCCCCCGGGACAGGGTCGACACTGAAGCTTTCTTT. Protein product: CASSSPRDRVDTEAFF.

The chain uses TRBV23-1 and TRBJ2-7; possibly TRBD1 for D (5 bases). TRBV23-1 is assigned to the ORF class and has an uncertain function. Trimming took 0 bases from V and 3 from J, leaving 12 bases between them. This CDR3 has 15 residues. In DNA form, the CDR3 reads TGCGCCAGCAGTCAATCGTGGCAGGGCCTCTACGAGCAGTACTTC. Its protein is CASSQSWQGLYEQYF.